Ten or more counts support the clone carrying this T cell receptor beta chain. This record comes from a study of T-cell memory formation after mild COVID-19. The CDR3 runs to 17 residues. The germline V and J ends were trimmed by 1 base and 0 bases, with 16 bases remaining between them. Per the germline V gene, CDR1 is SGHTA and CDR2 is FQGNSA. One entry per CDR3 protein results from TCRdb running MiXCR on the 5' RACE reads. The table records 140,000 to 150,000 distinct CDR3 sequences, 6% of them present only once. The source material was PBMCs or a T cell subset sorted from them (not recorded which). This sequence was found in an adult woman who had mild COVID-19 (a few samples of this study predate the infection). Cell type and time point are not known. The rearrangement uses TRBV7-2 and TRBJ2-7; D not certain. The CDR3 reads CASSLVGASLYSYEQYF. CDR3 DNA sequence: TGTGCCAGCAGCTTAGTAGGCGCGAGCCTTTACTCCTACGAGCAGTACTTC.